The next 15 T cell receptor beta chains were all read from a single sample in a study of shared clonotypes between healthy human individuals. Some clones are missing from TCRdb's copy, which holds only in-frame ones; the method was immunoSEQ multiplex PCR. The table lists about 1 million clones, approximately 76% of them singletons. Sequencing was done on a sample of memory CD4+ T cells sorted from blood. Subset given: CD45RA-negative fraction. The receptor set was obtained from a man aged 18 to 29 in good health.

V gene TRBV19 combines with J gene TRBJ1-1, with a possible D match to TRBD1 (6 bases). Germline CDR1 is LNHDA and CDR2 is SQIVND (reference sequence). The V gene lost 1 base and the J gene lost 5 bases, with 14 bases spanning the gap. The CDR3 runs 15 residues. This CDR3 is CASSIANRVRTEAFF. As DNA, the CDR3 is TGTGCCAGTAGTATAGCAAACAGGGTACGGACTGAAGCTTTCTTT.

This sequence joins TRBV13 and TRBJ1-3; D uncertain. In germline, CDR1 is PRHDT, CDR2 FYEKMQ (reference sequence). The CDR3 totals 14 residues. V shed 4 bases and J shed 3 bases, with 10 bases lying between them. The DNA of the CDR3 is TGTGCCAGCAGCTCTCCCGCAGGTGGAAACACCATATATTTT. Its translation is CASSSPAGGNTIYF.

This rearrangement joins TRBV5-3 to TRBJ1-3; D perhaps matches TRBD1 (6 bases). TRBV5-3 is an open reading frame, and its role is uncertain. V was shortened by 0 bases and J by 0 bases, with 13 bases between the two germline ends. The CDR3 totals 17 residues. The DNA of the CDR3 is TGTGCCAGAAGCTTGGAGATTGGGGGCTACTCTGGAAACACCATATATTTT. Translating gives CARSLEIGGYSGNTIYF.

This clone was recorded once. A much larger clone differs from this one at a single base, so this may be a read error. Other DNA sequences of this sample code for an identical CDR3. V gene TRBV11-2 combines with J gene TRBJ2-1, with D maybe TRBD2 (7 bases). The V end lost 5 bases, the J end lost 7 bases, and 24 bases lay between the germline ends. The CDR3 runs to 17 residues. Germline V gene data show CDR1 as SGHAT and CDR2 as FQNNGV. The CDR3 DNA is TGTGCCAGCAGCGTTCATACGGGGAGGGGGTTGCGGAATGAGCAGTTCTTC. Translation gives CASSVHTGRGLRNEQFF.

Comments on this clone: One base away lies a much larger clone, so this may be a sequencing read error. The CDR3 is CASSEYTEAFF. CDR3 in DNA: TGTGCCAGCAGTGAGTACACTGAAGCTTTCTTT. The chain employs TRBV28 and TRBJ1-1; no clear D gene. V was clipped by 5 bases and J by 3 bases, with 4 bases between them. This CDR3 contains 11 residues. Germline CDR1 and CDR2: MDHEN and SYDVKM.

The gene calls are TRBV11-2 and TRBJ2-5; 8 positions agree with TRBD2. Germline-derived CDR1 and CDR2 are SGHAT and FQNNGV. The V and J ends lost 3 bases and 4 bases, in that order; junction bases with no gene match: 7. The CDR3 runs to 15 residues. CDR3 in DNA: TGTGCCAGCAGCTTGGTGATCGGGAGGGTAGAGACCCAGTACTTC. Amino acids: CASSLVIGRVETQYF.

V usage is TRBV18 and J usage is TRBJ1-1, with 8 bases lining up with TRBD1. The CDR3 sequence is 14 residues long. After removal of 4 bases from V and 7 bases from J, the junction contained 8 bases not matched to a gene. CDR1 is KGHSH, CDR2 LQKENI, per germline. CDR3 in amino acids: CASSLTHDRGEAFF. Here the CDR3 DNA reads TGTGCCAGCTCACTTACGCATGACAGGGGTGAAGCTTTCTTT. Full variable domain (outside the CDR3, taken from reference TRBV18 and TRBJ1-1): NAGVMQNPRHLVRRRGQEARLRCSPMKGHSHVYWYRQLPEEGLKFMVYLQKENIIDESGMPKERFSAEFPKEGPSILRIQQVVRGDSAAYFCASSLTHDRGEAFFGQGTRLTVV.

This clone was observed a few times. The rearrangement links TRBV25-1 to TRBJ1-1, with D perhaps matching TRBD1 (5 bases). Germline V gives CDR1 MGHDK, CDR2 SYGVNS. This CDR3 has 14 amino acids. V dropped 1 base and J dropped 10 bases, with 16 bases sitting between them. The CDR3 protein is CASSESVGGRTAFF. CDR3 DNA: TGTGCCAGCAGTGAATCTGTCGGGGGAAGAACAGCTTTCTTT.

V gene TRBV11-2 combines with J gene TRBJ2-3; D ambiguous. Trimming removed 0 bases at V and 0 bases at J, with 7 bases between. Germline V gene sequence: CDR1 SGHAT, CDR2 FQNNGV. The CDR3 is 15 amino acids. DNA for the CDR3: TGTGCCAGCAGCTTAGACGGATCTAGCACAGATACGCAGTATTTT. This sequence encodes CASSLDGSSTDTQYF.

V gene TRBV5-6 combines with J gene TRBJ1-5; no definite D call. In germline, CDR1 is SGHDT, CDR2 YYEEEE. Trimming pared 0 bases from V and 3 bases from J, leaving 7 bases between. The CDR3 has 14 amino acids. Here the CDR3 reads CASSLAGFNQPQHF. Here the CDR3 DNA reads TGTGCCAGCAGCTTGGCAGGATTCAATCAGCCCCAGCATTTT.

This clone came up once. The chain recombines TRBV2 with TRBJ2-5, with D possibly being TRBD1 (7 bases). Germline V lookup: CDR1 SNHLY, CDR2 FYNNEI. Deletions cut 6 bases from V and 4 bases from J, with 12 bases between. The CDR3 has 13 amino acids. This chain's CDR3 is CASRAGGGETQYF. CDR3 coding DNA: TGTGCCAGCAGAGCAGGGGGAGGAGAGACCCAGTACTTC.

The sample holds one count of this clone. V gene TRBV7-9 combines with J gene TRBJ1-5; D is unresolved. Trimming removed 0 bases at V and 4 bases at J, with 10 bases between. CDR1 and CDR2 (germline): SEHNR, FQNEAQ (reference sequence). This CDR3 is 15 amino acids long. CDR3 nucleotides: TGTGCCAGCAGCTTAGCGGAGGGTGGAAATCAGCCCCAGCATTTT. It codes for CASSLAEGGNQPQHF.

The V and J genes are TRBV10-2 and TRBJ1-1, with 9 positions matching TRBD1. The V segment lost 6 bases and the J segment 9 bases; nucleotides outside the gene matches: 5. Germline assignment: CDR1 WSHSY and CDR2 SAAADI. CDR3 length equals 12 residues. CDR3 DNA sequence: TGCGCCAGCAGGCCCGGGACAGGGAAAGCTTTCTTT. It specifies CASRPGTGKAFF.

This clone has only a few counts. The V call is TRBV19, the J call TRBJ2-3; TRBD2 matches 9 bases. This CDR3 contains 15 residues. The germline V gene has CDR1 LNHDA and CDR2 SQIVND (reference sequence). The V and J ends lost 3 bases and 6 bases, in that order; junction bases with no gene match: 7. CDR3 protein: CASSIGAGGSDTQYF. The CDR3 DNA reads as TGTGCCAGTAGTATCGGAGCGGGAGGATCGGATACGCAGTATTTT.

This clone was observed many times. This chain links TRBV2 with TRBJ1-3; no firm D call. This CDR3 region has 13 residues. CDR1 and CDR2 from the germline V gene are SNHLY and FYNNEI. V dropped 8 bases and J dropped 2 bases, with 10 bases sitting between them. CDR3 bases: TGTGCCAGCCAGTACAGTACTGGAAACACCATATATTTT. Translated: CASQYSTGNTIYF.